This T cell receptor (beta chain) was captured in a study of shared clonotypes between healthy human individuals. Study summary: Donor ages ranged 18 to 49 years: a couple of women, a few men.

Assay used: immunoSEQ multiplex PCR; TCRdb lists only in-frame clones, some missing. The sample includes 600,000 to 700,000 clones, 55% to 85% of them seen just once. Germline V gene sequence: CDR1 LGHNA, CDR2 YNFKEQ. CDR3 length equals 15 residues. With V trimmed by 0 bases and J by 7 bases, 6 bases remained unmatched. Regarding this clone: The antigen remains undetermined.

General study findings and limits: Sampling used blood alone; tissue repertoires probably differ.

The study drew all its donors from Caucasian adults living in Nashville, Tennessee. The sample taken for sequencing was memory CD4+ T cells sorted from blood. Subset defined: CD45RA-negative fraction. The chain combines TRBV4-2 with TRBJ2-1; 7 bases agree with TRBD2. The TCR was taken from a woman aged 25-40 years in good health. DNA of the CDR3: TGTGCCAGCAGCCAAGAGTTGGGGGAGGGTAATGAGCAGTTCTTC. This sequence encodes CASSQELGEGNEQFF.